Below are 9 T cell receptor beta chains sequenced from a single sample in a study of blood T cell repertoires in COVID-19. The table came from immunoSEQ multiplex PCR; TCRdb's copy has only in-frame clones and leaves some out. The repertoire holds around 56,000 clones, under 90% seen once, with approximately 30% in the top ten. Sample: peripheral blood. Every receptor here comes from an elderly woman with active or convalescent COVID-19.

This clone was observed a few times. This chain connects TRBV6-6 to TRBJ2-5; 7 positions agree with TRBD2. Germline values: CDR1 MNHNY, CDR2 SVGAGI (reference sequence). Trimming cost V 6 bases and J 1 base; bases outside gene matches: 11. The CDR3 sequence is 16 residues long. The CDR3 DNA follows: TGTGCCAGCAGCACCCAGGGAGGGATACCCCAAGAGACCCAGTACTTC. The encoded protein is CASSTQGGIPQETQYF.

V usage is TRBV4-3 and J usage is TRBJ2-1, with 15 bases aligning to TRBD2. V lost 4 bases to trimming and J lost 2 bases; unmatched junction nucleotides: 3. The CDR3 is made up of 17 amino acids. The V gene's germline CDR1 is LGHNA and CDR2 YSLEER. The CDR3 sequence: CASSPRTSGGAYNEQFF. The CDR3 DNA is TGCGCCAGCAGCCCCCGGACTAGCGGGGGGGCCTACAATGAGCAGTTCTTC.

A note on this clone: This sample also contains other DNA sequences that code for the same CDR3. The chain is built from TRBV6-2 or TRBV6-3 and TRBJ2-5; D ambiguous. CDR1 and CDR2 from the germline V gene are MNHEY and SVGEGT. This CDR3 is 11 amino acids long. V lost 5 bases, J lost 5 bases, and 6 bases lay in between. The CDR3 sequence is CASSPRETQYF. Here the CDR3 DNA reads TGTGCCAGCAGTCCCCGGGAGACCCAGTACTTC.

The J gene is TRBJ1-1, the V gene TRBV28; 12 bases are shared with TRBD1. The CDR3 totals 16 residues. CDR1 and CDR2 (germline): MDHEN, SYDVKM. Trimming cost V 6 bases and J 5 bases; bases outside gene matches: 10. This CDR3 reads CASSHGTGGVRTEAFF. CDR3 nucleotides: TGTGCCAGCAGCCACGGGACAGGGGGCGTACGAACTGAAGCTTTCTTT.

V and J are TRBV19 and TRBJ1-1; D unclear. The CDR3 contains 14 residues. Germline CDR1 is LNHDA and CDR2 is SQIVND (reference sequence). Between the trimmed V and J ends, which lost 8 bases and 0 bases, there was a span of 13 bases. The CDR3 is CASYDDSMNTEAFF. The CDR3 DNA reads TGTGCCAGTTACGATGACTCTATGAACACTGAAGCTTTCTTT.

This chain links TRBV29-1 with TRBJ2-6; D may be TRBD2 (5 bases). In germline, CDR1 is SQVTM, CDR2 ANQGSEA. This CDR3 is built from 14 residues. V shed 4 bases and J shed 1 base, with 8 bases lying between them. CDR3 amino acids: CSVVTGSGANVLTF. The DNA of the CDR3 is TGCAGCGTTGTAACGGGATCTGGGGCCAACGTCCTGACTTTC.

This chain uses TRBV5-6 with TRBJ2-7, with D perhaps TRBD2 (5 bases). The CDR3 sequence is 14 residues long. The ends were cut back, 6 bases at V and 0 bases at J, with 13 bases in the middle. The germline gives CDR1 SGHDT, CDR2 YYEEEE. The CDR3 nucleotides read TGTGCCAGCACCCCGGAAGGGAGCTCCTACGAGCAGTACTTC. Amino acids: CASTPEGSSYEQYF. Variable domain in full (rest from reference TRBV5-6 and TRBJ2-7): DAGVTQSPTHLIKTRGQQVTLRCSPKSGHDTVSWYQQALGQGPQFIFQYYEEEERQRGNFPDRFSGHQFPNYSSELNVNALLLGDSALYLCASTPEGSSYEQYFGPGTRLTVT.

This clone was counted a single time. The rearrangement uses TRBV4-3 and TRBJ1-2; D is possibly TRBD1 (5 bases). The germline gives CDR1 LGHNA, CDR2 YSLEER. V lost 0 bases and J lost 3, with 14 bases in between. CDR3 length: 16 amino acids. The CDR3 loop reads CASSQDAGGTDYGYTF. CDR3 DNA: TGCGCCAGCAGCCAAGATGCGGGGGGTACAGACTATGGCTACACCTTC.

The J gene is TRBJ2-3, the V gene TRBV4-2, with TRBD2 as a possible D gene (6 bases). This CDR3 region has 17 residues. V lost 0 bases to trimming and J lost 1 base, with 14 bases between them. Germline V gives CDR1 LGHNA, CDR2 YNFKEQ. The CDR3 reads CASSQDIGGPRTDTQYF. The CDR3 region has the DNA TGTGCCAGCAGCCAAGATATCGGGGGTCCCCGCACAGATACGCAGTATTTT.